This TCR delta chain appears in the sequencing data of a study of gamma-delta chains in newborns, infants, children. Study overall: Microbial exposure reportedly drives polyclonal innate γδ T cell expansion after birth.

TCRdb re-called the reads via CATT. In the table there are approximately 11,000 delta-chain clones, 8.5% to 9% of which are singletons. The V gene end was trimmed by 4 bases and the J gene end by 3 bases; junction bases not matched to a gene: 8. The germline CDR1 and CDR2 sequences are GEAIGNYY and EKD. CDR3 length equals 16 residues. This TCR came from a child who was a newborn, infant or young child, either healthy, febrile or measles-vaccinated (not recorded which). J is TRDJ1 and V is TRDV2; 12 bases are a match to TRDD3. Sequenced input: blood. The CDR3 sequence: CACEKLGDTVPDKLIF. CDR3 coding DNA: TGTGCCTGTGAAAAACTGGGGGATACCGTCCCCGATAAACTCATCTTT.